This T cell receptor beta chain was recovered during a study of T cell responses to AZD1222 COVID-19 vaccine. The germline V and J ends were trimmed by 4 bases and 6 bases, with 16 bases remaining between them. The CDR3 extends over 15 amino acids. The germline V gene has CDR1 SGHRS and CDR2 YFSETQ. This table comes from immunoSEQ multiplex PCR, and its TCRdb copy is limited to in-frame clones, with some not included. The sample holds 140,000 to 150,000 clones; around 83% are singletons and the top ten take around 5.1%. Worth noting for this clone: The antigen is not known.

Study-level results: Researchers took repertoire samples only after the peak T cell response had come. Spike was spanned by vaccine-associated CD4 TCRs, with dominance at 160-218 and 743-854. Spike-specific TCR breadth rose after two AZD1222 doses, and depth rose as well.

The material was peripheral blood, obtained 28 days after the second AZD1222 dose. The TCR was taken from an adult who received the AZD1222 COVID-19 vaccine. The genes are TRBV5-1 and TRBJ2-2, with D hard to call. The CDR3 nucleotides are TGCGCCAGCAGCCCCGGTAGGGTCAGCTCCGGGGAGCTGTTTTTT. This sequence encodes CASSPGRVSSGELFF.